Shown below are 5 T cell receptor beta chains from a single sample sequenced in a study of vaccination and CD4 T cells after COVID-19. Described treatment: roughly 10-day PBMC culture with coronavirus spike peptide pools or control peptides (ViraFEST assay). The Oncomine TCR Beta short-read assay was applied to DNA of cultured CD4+ T cells. From the PCR reads, TCRdb called clonotypes with MiXCR, one entry per CDR3 protein. The sample yields roughly 14,000 distinct CDR3 sequences, around 24% seen once. Antigen specificity for these receptors is unknown. Source: CD4+ T cells from blood, cultured in vitro, taken after SARS-CoV-2 vaccination. The receptors derive from a human donor who had recovered from COVID-19.

The CDR3 is CASSPPSGVGANVLTF. CDR3 nucleotides: TGTGCCAGCTCACCACCGTCAGGGGTAGGGGCCAACGTCCTGACTTTC. The chain is built from TRBV18 and TRBJ2-6, with D perhaps matching TRBD1 (6 bases). This CDR3 spans 16 amino acids. Trimming removed 0 bases from V and 4 bases from J, with 10 bases in between. Germline lookup yields CDR1 KGHSH and CDR2 LQKENI.

In this sample, this clonotype turned up a few times. This rearrangement joins TRBV7-2 to TRBJ2-5; D gene ambiguous. V lost 3 bases and J lost 0, with 5 bases in between. The germline V gene has CDR1 SGHTA and CDR2 FQGNSA. CDR3 length equals 13 residues. The chain's CDR3 is CASSFGYQETQYF. DNA for the CDR3: TGTGCCAGCAGCTTCGGGTACCAAGAGACCCAGTACTTC.

This clonotype was seen a handful of times. The rearrangement joins TRBV20-1 to TRBJ1-5; 7 bases are a match to TRBD1. Germline V lookup: CDR1 DFQATT, CDR2 SNEGSKA (reference sequence). The junction had 10 bases not matched to a gene; V was cut back by 0 bases and J by 5 bases. CDR3 size: 16 residues. In nucleotides, the CDR3 is TGCAGTGCTAGAGAGGGGGTTACAGGGGTTTATCAGCCCCAGCATTTT. Amino acid sequence: CSAREGVTGVYQPQHF.

The sample holds a few counts of this clonotype. The chain couples TRBV20-1 to TRBJ1-6, with D possibly being TRBD1 (5 bases). Deletions cut 2 bases from V and 8 bases from J, with 13 bases between. CDR3 size: 14 residues. The germline gives CDR1 DFQATT, CDR2 SNEGSKA (reference sequence). The CDR3 DNA reads as TGCAGTGCTAGACCAGGGTTCCGGGATTCACCCCTCCACTTT. This sequence encodes CSARPGFRDSPLHF.

This clonotype was counted a few times. The genes are TRBV28 and TRBJ2-2, with D perhaps matching TRBD2 (6 bases). Trimming removed 5 bases from V and 1 base from J, with 26 bases in between. The CDR3 consists of 20 residues. In germline, CDR1 is MDHEN, CDR2 SYDVKM. CDR3 nucleotides: TGTGCCAGCAGTCCCCTCGTAGTCCGGTCAGTGGGACTGAACACCGGGGAGCTGTTTTTT. Translating it yields CASSPLVVRSVGLNTGELFF.